Below are 21 T cell receptor beta chains sequenced from a single sample in a study of blood T cell repertoires in COVID-19 (dated by TCRdb to the early 2020s). Libraries came from the immunoSEQ multiplex PCR assay. The source is immuneACCESS, and TCRdb retained only in-frame sequences with V and J called. Part of the clones is not carried over; for the studies checked, unresolved V genes explain less than half of this, and the remainder is unexplained. The sample table contains roughly 190,000 clones; only one count was recorded for roughly 80% of them. Approximately 14% of the sample rests with the top ten. The sample consisted of peripheral blood. The source of these receptors is a woman aged 65 to 85 with COVID-19, enrolled during active disease.

DNA for the CDR3: TGCGCCAGCAAAGCGGGGGGGACCCATGAGCAGTTCTTC. Translated, it gives CASKAGGTHEQFF. The chain employs TRBV10-2 and TRBJ2-1, with TRBD2 matching over 10 bases. Germline CDR1 WSHSY, CDR2 SAAADI. J lost 8 bases, V lost 7 bases, and 5 bases had no gene match. The CDR3 spans 13 residues.

The J gene is TRBJ1-1, the V gene TRBV5-5; possibly TRBD1 for D (6 bases). Germline CDR1 reads SGHKS; CDR2 reads YYEKEE (reference sequence). The CDR3 extends over 17 amino acids. V was trimmed by 6 bases and J by 0 bases, leaving 21 bases between them. The CDR3 protein is CASTAIQGGTMNTEAFF. CDR3 DNA: TGTGCCAGCACCGCAATACAGGGTGGTACCATGAACACTGAAGCTTTCTTT.

The rearrangement uses TRBV30 and TRBJ2-1, with TRBD1 matching over 10 bases. Germline V CDR1 and CDR2: GTSNPN, SVGIG (reference sequence). V lost 5 bases, J lost 2 bases, and 3 bases stayed unmatched. The CDR3 consists of 14 residues. The CDR3 bases are TGTGCCTGGGACAGGGGGCGGGCCTACAATGAGCAGTTCTTC. Protein sequence: CAWDRGRAYNEQFF.

The chain has TRBV3-1 (or the pseudogene TRBV3-2) and TRBJ2-5; perhaps TRBD2 as D (5 bases). Per the germline V gene, CDR1 is LGHDT and CDR2 is YNNKEL (reference sequence). This CDR3 has 13 residues. Deletions cut 1 base from V and 9 bases from J, with 12 bases between. CDR3 protein: CASSQARVSAQYF. The CDR3 bases are TGTGCCAGCAGCCAAGCGAGGGTATCGGCCCAGTACTTC.

The genes are TRBV2 and TRBJ2-1; 10 bases are shared with TRBD2. V lost 6 bases and J lost 6; bases outside the gene matches: 11. Looked up from germline, CDR1 is SNHLY and CDR2 is FYNNEI. This CDR3 has 16 amino acids. CDR3 protein: CASRATAGGLSNEQFF. DNA for the CDR3: TGTGCCAGCAGGGCCACAGCGGGGGGGTTAAGCAATGAGCAGTTCTTC.

The chain carries TRBV28 and TRBJ1-6, with D perhaps TRBD1 (5 bases). The V end was cut by 5 bases, the J end by 7 bases, with 18 bases between. The CDR3 spans 16 residues. The germline V gene has CDR1 MDHEN and CDR2 SYDVKM. CDR3 region: CASSASGGRRNSPLHF. CDR3 sequence (DNA): TGTGCCAGCAGTGCTTCGGGGGGTCGGAGAAATTCACCCCTCCACTTT.

The table lists this clone with a count of one. The chain couples TRBV7-2 to TRBJ1-5; D gene uncertain. Germline V gives CDR1 SGHTA, CDR2 FQGNSA. V lost 1 base and J 2 bases, leaving 9 bases between the germline ends. There are 15 residues in the CDR3. CDR3 coding DNA: TGTGCCAGCAGCTTAGAGGGAGGAGGCAATCAGCCCCAGCATTTT. It codes for CASSLEGGGNQPQHF.

This clone occurred a few times. The rearrangement joins TRBV15 to TRBJ2-4; the match to TRBD1 covers 10 bases. With 0 bases clipped from V and 1 base from J, the junction kept 0 bases outside the gene matches. Germline loops: CDR1 LNHNV, CDR2 YYDKDF (reference sequence). The CDR3 length is 16 residues. CDR3 loop: CATSREGQGAKNIQYF. Here the CDR3 DNA reads TGTGCCACCAGCAGAGAGGGACAGGGGGCCAAAAACATTCAGTACTTC.

The V call is TRBV7-2, the J call TRBJ2-2, with 9 bases fitting TRBD2. The V and J ends lost 8 bases and 7 bases, in that order; junction bases with no gene match: 14. There are 16 residues in the CDR3. Per germline, CDR1 SGHTA and CDR2 FQGNSA. For the CDR3, the DNA is TGTGCCAGCCCCCCCCGGCTAGCGGGGCGGGTCGGGGAGCTGTTTTTT. Translated, it gives CASPPRLAGRVGELFF.

This clone was counted only a few times. V and J are TRBV19 and TRBJ1-5, with TRBD1 as a possible D gene (6 bases). The CDR3 has 18 residues. Germline CDR1 and CDR2: LNHDA and SQIVND (reference sequence). Trimming stripped 3 bases from V and 1 base from J, with 19 bases between. The CDR3 bases are TGTGCCAGTAGTATGGGGGGGCTCGCGCGAAGAAGCAATCAGCCCCAGCATTTT. It encodes CASSMGGLARRSNQPQHF.

The chain links TRBV29-1 to TRBJ2-1; unclear D gene. CDR1 and CDR2 (germline): SQVTM, ANQGSEA. Between the trimmed V and J ends, which lost 4 bases and 4 bases, there was a span of 8 bases. There are 12 residues in the CDR3. The CDR3 nucleotides are TGCAGCGTTGGGCGGAATTACAATGAGCAGTTCTTC. Translating it yields CSVGRNYNEQFF.

This chain connects TRBV27 to TRBJ2-1; 10 bases are shared with TRBD1. The CDR3 sequence is 15 residues long. The germline gives CDR1 MNHEY, CDR2 SMNVEV (reference sequence). After removal of 4 bases from V and 4 bases from J, the junction contained 4 bases not matched to a gene. Written as DNA, the CDR3 is TGTGCCAGCAGTTCCGGGACAGGGGTTTACAATGAGCAGTTCTTC. This encodes CASSSGTGVYNEQFF.

The V and J genes are TRBV6-5 and TRBJ2-2; D unresolved. CDR3 length: 11 amino acids. CDR1 is MNHEY and CDR2 is SVGAGI in the germline V gene. CDR3 loop: CVLTEAGELFF. Written as DNA, the CDR3 is TGTGTCCTGACTGAGGCCGGGGAGCTGTTTTTT.

The V call is TRBV6-5, the J call TRBJ1-1; 8 positions match TRBD1. The germline CDR1 and CDR2 sequences are MNHEY and SVGAGI. There are 13 residues in the CDR3. V lost 5 bases, J lost 5 bases, and 4 bases stayed unmatched. CDR3 amino acids: CASSQGARTEAFF. CDR3 nucleotide sequence: TGTGCCAGCAGTCAGGGGGCAAGAACTGAAGCTTTCTTT.

This clone was found a few times. The chain has TRBV7-8 and TRBJ1-1, with D unresolved. CDR3 length: 13 residues. With 2 bases removed from V and 6 bases from J, the gap between germline ends came to 10 bases. CDR1 and CDR2 from the germline V gene are SGHVS and FQNEAQ. The chain's CDR3 is CASSLSRSSEAFF. The CDR3 DNA follows: TGTGCCAGCAGCTTATCCAGGTCCTCTGAAGCTTTCTTT.

V is TRBV28 and J is TRBJ1-2; D is perhaps TRBD1 (5 bases). The germline V gene encodes CDR1 MDHEN and CDR2 SYDVKM. The V end was cut by 3 bases, the J end by 5 bases, with 16 bases between. The length of the CDR3 is 15 residues. CDR3 coding DNA: TGTGCCAGCAGTTTGAGCGGGGCAACAAGTTATGGCTACACCTTC. Translating gives CASSLSGATSYGYTF.

This chain joins TRBV5-1 and TRBJ1-1, with a tentative D call TRBD1 (5 bases). This CDR3 contains 17 residues. Germline V gives CDR1 SGHRS, CDR2 YFSETQ. The V end lost 0 bases, the J end lost 4 bases, and 19 bases lay between the germline ends. The CDR3 DNA reads TGCGCCAGCAGCTTGGGTTCCCCGGGGGGACTAGTCACTGAAGCTTTCTTT. Amino acids: CASSLGSPGGLVTEAFF.

This clone was seen only once. The chain recombines TRBV7-3 with TRBJ2-1; TRBD1 matches at 9 bases. Per germline, CDR1 SGHTA and CDR2 FQGTGA. Germline trimming cut 5 bases from V and 7 bases from J; bases unmatched to any gene: 6. The CDR3 spans 14 residues. CDR3 protein: CASSLGTGLNEQFF. As DNA, the CDR3 is TGTGCCAGCAGCCTAGGGACAGGGCTAAATGAGCAGTTCTTC.

This chain connects TRBV7-3 to TRBJ1-1; no clear D. There are 13 residues in the CDR3. V gave up 5 bases and J gave up 4 bases, with 11 bases separating them. CDR1 and CDR2 (germline): SGHTA, FQGTGA. The CDR3 nucleotides are TGTGCCAGCAGCCAGGATCCCAGCACTGAAGCTTTCTTT. This sequence encodes CASSQDPSTEAFF.

This clone was seen many times. This sequence joins TRBV10-1 and TRBJ1-3; D may be TRBD1 (6 bases). Germline V gene lookup returns CDR1 WNHNN and CDR2 SYGVQD (reference sequence). V dropped 6 bases and J dropped 0 bases, with 18 bases sitting between them. The CDR3 sequence is 17 residues long. The CDR3 DNA reads TGCGCCAGCAGCTACGCGGACAGAATCCTCTCTGGAAACACCATATATTTT. It specifies CASSYADRILSGNTIYF.

The chain couples TRBV3-1 (or the pseudogene TRBV3-2) to TRBJ1-6; D perhaps matches TRBD1 (5 bases). Germline V gene sequence: CDR1 LGHDT, CDR2 YNNKEL (reference sequence). V was shortened by 1 base and J by 10 bases, with 11 bases between the two germline ends. The length of the CDR3 is 14 residues. The CDR3 is CASSQVTGRSPLHF. The CDR3, as DNA: TGTGCCAGCAGCCAAGTAACAGGCCGGTCACCCCTCCACTTT.